What follows are 9 T cell receptor beta chains derived from one specimen sequenced in a study of spatial heterogeneity in lung cancer. Study-level findings and limits: Tumor mutation counts were tracked by expanded intratumoral alpha and beta TCR counts.

The time point is: sample taken at primary tumor resection. Antigen specificity for these receptors is unknown. TCRdb re-called the 5' RACE reads through MiXCR, storing one row per CDR3 protein. This table has roughly 2,600 distinct CDR3 sequences, more than 10% appearing once. The material was lung tumor tissue, obtained at surgery. These receptors were collected from a male donor with early-stage non-small cell lung cancer.

This clonotype is deemed medium-sized. For a library built for alpha chains, this beta chain is a stray read; little rests on its size. In DNA, the CDR3 is TGTGCCAGCAGCTTAGGAGCGGGAGGGATCAATGAGCAGTTCTTC. Translating gives CASSLGAGGINEQFF. This sequence joins TRBV7-9 and TRBJ2-1, with TRBD2 matching 10 bases. Trimming took 1 base from V and 6 from J; bases not matched to a gene: 3. The length of the CDR3 is 15 residues. Germline V lookup: CDR1 SEHNR, CDR2 FQNEAQ (reference sequence).

In its sample, this clonotype is large (0.1 to 1%). This beta chain appears as a stray read in a library generated for alpha chains; its size is not informative. The chain couples TRBV29-1 to TRBJ2-2; D may be TRBD2 (6 bases). The germline V and J ends were trimmed by 7 bases and 6 bases, with 12 bases remaining between them. This CDR3 contains 12 residues. Germline values: CDR1 SQVTM, CDR2 ANQGSEA. CDR3 region: CSAVGSPGELFF. CDR3 in DNA: TGCAGCGCCGTCGGGAGCCCCGGGGAGCTGTTTTTT.

By frequency in the sample, this clonotype is medium-sized. The size of this beta chain means little, since it is a stray read in a library made for alpha chains. The chain combines TRBV7-6 with TRBJ1-3; 8 positions match TRBD1. The junction had 4 bases not matched to a gene; V was cut back by 5 bases and J by 4 bases. The CDR3 has 14 amino acids. The germline CDR1 and CDR2 sequences are SGHVS and FNYEAQ. CDR3 DNA: TGTGCCAGCAGCCGAAACAGGGGGGGAAACACCATATATTTT. Protein product: CASSRNRGGNTIYF.

This clonotype is judged medium-sized (0.01 to 0.1%). This beta chain is off target for a library built for alpha chains, so its abundance means little. V usage is TRBV29-1 and J usage is TRBJ1-1; 8 bases are a match to TRBD1. Per the germline V gene, CDR1 is SQVTM and CDR2 is ANQGSEA. J was trimmed by 6 bases and V by 6 bases; bases with no gene match: 0. This CDR3 is built from 10 residues. The CDR3 sequence is CSVTGAEAFF. The CDR3 bases are TGCAGCGTGACAGGGGCTGAAGCTTTCTTT.

Regarding this clonotype: Because the library targeted alpha chains, this beta chain is an off-target read whose size means little. The chain couples TRBV6-6 to TRBJ1-5, with D hard to call. The CDR3 covers 15 residues. Trimming left V 8 bases short and J 1 base short, with 15 bases between. Germline lookup yields CDR1 MNHNY and CDR2 SVGAGI (reference sequence). The CDR3 sequence: CASGLRELSNQPQHF. DNA for the CDR3: TGTGCCAGCGGCCTGCGGGAGTTAAGCAATCAGCCCCAGCATTTT.

This clonotype is labeled as medium-sized. Because this beta chain is a stray read in a library intended to capture alpha chains, its abundance should not be given much weight. This rearrangement joins TRBV6-5 to TRBJ2-7; the D gene is possibly TRBD2 (6 bases). V lost 4 bases and J lost 5, with 12 bases in between. From germline, CDR1 is MNHEY and CDR2 SVGAGI. The CDR3 loop spans 13 amino acids. In DNA, the CDR3 is TGTGCCAGCAGTTGGGCGGGGTTACACGAGCAGTACTTC. It yields the protein CASSWAGLHEQYF.

As concerns this clonotype: This beta chain is a stray sequence in a library constructed for alpha chains; its clone size is not meaningful. This chain links TRBV20-1 with TRBJ2-7; 12 bases agree with TRBD2. The CDR3 totals 14 residues. Germline V CDR1 and CDR2: DFQATT, SNEGSKA (reference sequence). Trimming took 6 bases from V and 0 from J; bases not matched to a gene: 3. The CDR3 sequence is CSARTSGNSYEQYF. For the CDR3, the DNA is TGCAGTGCACGGACTAGCGGGAACTCCTACGAGCAGTACTTC.

This clonotype was found many times. This beta chain appears as a stray read in a library generated for alpha chains; its size is not informative. The chain couples TRBV6-5 to TRBJ2-2; TRBD1 is a possible D gene (6 bases). V lost 5 bases and J 3 bases, leaving 10 bases between the germline ends. CDR3 length equals 14 residues. CDR1 MNHEY and CDR2 SVGAGI come from the germline V gene. The CDR3 DNA reads as TGTGCCAGCAGTCAGGACAGCTACACCGGGGAGCTGTTTTTT. It yields the protein CASSQDSYTGELFF.

Judged by abundance, this clonotype is medium-sized. Little can be read into the size of this beta chain, an off-target read in a library designed for alpha chains. This sequence joins TRBV30 and TRBJ2-5; D is perhaps TRBD1 or TRBD2 (5 bases each). V was pared by 0 bases and J by 5 bases, with 7 bases between. CDR3 length equals 12 residues. Germline V gene lookup returns CDR1 GTSNPN and CDR2 SVGIG (reference sequence). The CDR3 sequence is CAWSVGAETQYF. CDR3 bases: TGTGCCTGGAGTGTCGGGGCGGAGACCCAGTACTTC.